This T cell receptor (beta chain) was obtained from a study of blood T cell repertoires in COVID-19. Germline CDR1 LGHDT, CDR2 YNNKEL (reference sequence). This CDR3 comprises 15 residues. V was trimmed by 4 bases and J by 7 bases, leaving 17 bases between them. Clones were sequenced by immunoSEQ multiplex PCR, and TCRdb holds only the in-frame ones, with some missing. This sample has about 140,000 clones, with about nine tenths found just once. What was sequenced was peripheral blood. The V and J genes are TRBV3-1 (or the pseudogene TRBV3-2) and TRBJ2-1; tentative D call: TRBD1 (5 bases). This sequence was found in a human donor with COVID-19, enrolled during active disease. The donor label of this sample is uncertain. The CDR3 DNA reads as TGTGCCAGCAGCCTGGCTGGACAACTTAGGAATGAGCAGTTCTTC. It is translated as CASSLAGQLRNEQFF.